This T cell receptor beta chain comes out of a study of blood T cell repertoires in COVID-19. Study as a whole: Samples came from the United States, Italy and Spain, spanning acute and convalescent COVID-19. Sources were T cells, B-cell-depleted T cells, or PBMCs; the material itself was cDNA or gDNA.

Authors' methods: Reference gene primer amplification gave nucleated cell count estimates. Assay used: immunoSEQ multiplex PCR; TCRdb lists only in-frame clones, some missing. The V and J calls and clone size are taken from that table; D and trimming were inferred from the DNA. The sample lists 150,000 to 200,000 clones; about 85% were seen once. J lost 7 bases, V lost 0 bases, and 0 bases had no gene match. CDR3 size: 13 residues. The V and J genes are TRBV12-3 or TRBV12-4 and TRBJ2-5; 9 bases match TRBD1. Input material: peripheral blood. The receptor was isolated from a man aged 55 to 70 with active or convalescent COVID-19. The CDR3 coding sequence is TGTGCCAGCAGTTTAGCGGGACAGGGGACCCAGTACTTC. Translating it yields CASSLAGQGTQYF.